This paragraph reports one T cell receptor (beta chain). What it binds is not known. This CDR3 has 17 residues. V shed 7 bases and J shed 3 bases, with 22 bases lying between them. Per germline, CDR1 ENHRY and CDR2 SYGVKD. This entry comes from a study of identical twins. Study-level results: Out-of-frame alpha sequences shared by twins were enriched for low generation probability.

Template switching created a universal primer site, and the cDNA included unique molecular identifiers. TCRdb re-derived calls from the 5' RACE reads in MiXCR, one entry per CDR3 protein. Of fewer than 900,000 distinct CDR3 sequences in the sample, about 20% were seen once. This sample also belongs to another study, concerning T cells expressing NK-cell markers. Per that study: Sorted CD3+CD56+NKG2C+, CD3+CD56+NKG2C- and CD3+CD56-NKG2C+ T cells provided the TCR beta repertoires. One observes that, in several donors, these clonotypes were also the leading ones within the CD3+CD56-NKG2C+ fraction.

The specimen sequenced was PBMCs. This TCR was sampled from a woman younger than 30 in good health. The rearrangement uses TRBV10-3 and TRBJ1-5; TRBD1 is a possible D gene (6 bases). CDR3 nucleotides: TGTGCCATCATTCATTTCAGCGTCTGGACAGACAATCAGCCCCAGCATTTT. The encoded protein is CAIIHFSVWTDNQPQHF.